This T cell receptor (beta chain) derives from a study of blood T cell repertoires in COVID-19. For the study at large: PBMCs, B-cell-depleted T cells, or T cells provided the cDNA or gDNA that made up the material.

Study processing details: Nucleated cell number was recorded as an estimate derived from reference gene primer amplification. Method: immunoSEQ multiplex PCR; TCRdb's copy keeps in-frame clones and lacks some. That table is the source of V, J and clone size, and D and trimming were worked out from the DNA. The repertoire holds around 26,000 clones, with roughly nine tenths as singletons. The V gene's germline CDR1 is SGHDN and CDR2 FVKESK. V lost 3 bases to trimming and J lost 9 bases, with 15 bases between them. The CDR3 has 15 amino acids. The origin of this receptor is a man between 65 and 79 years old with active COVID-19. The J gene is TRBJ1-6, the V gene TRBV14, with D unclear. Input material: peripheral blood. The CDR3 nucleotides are TGTGCCAGCAGCCAGAGGGCAGCGAAGGGTTCACCCCTCCACTTT. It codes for CASSQRAAKGSPLHF.